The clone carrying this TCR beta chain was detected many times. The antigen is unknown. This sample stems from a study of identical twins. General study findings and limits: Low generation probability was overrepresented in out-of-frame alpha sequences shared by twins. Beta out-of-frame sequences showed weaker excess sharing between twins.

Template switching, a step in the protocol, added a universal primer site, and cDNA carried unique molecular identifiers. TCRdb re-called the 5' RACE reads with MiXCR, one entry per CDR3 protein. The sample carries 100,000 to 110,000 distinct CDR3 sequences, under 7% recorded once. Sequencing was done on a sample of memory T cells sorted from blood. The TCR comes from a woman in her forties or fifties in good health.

CDR3 in DNA: TGTGCCAGCAGCCTTCCCGGGGGGAGGGCCGGGGAGCTGTTTTTT. This translates into CASSLPGGRAGELFF. The rearrangement uses TRBV3-1 and TRBJ2-2; 7 bases line up with TRBD2. Germline V gene lookup returns CDR1 LGHDT and CDR2 YNNKEL (reference sequence). J gave up 6 bases and V 4 bases, and 8 bases lay outside the gene matches. This CDR3 contains 15 residues. Using reference TRBV3-1 and TRBJ2-2 for the parts outside the CDR3, the full variable domain is DTAVSQTPKYLVTQMGNDKSIKCEQNLGHDTMYWYKQDSKKFLKIMFSYNNKELIINETVPNRFSPKSPDKAHLNLHINSLELGDSAVYFCASSLPGGRAGELFFGEGSRLTVL.